This T cell receptor (beta chain) was recorded in a study of blood T cell repertoires in COVID-19. Overall study: Acute and convalescent COVID-19 samples came from the United States, Italy and Spain.

Original analysis: Reference gene primer amplification gave nucleated cell count estimates. Sequencing used immunoSEQ multiplex PCR; TCRdb keeps in-frame clones, though not all of them. The V and J calls and clone size come from that table; D and trimming were worked out from the DNA. This repertoire shows about 440,000 clones, 80% to 90% found once; its top ten account for approximately 4.3%. The ends lost 4 bases at V and 1 base at J; junction bases unmatched: 9. Germline loops: CDR1 SGHRS, CDR2 YFSETQ. This CDR3 comprises 16 residues. This TCR was recovered from a woman in her 30s with acute or convalescent COVID-19. The chain carries TRBV5-1 and TRBJ1-1, with TRBD1 matching 8 bases. Sequencing was done on a sample of peripheral blood. The CDR3 DNA reads TGCGCCAGCAGCCAGCTACGGACAGGGAGGAACACTGAAGCTTTCTTT. Translated, it gives CASSQLRTGRNTEAFF.